This is a list of T cell receptor beta chains from one sample in a study of T-cell memory formation after mild COVID-19. TCRdb redid the calling of the 5' RACE reads with MiXCR, one entry per CDR3 protein. The table has 550,000 to 650,000 distinct CDR3 sequences, around 16% seen once. Sequenced: PBMCs or a T cell subset sorted from them (not recorded which). The receptors were sampled from an adult woman who had mild COVID-19 (a few samples of this study predate the infection). Cell type and time point are not known. The CDR3 runs from the conserved cysteine through the conserved F or W. D genes are given only for firm matches. Clone size appears in some rows only: once, few, many, or a class for an expanded clone.

cdr3_aa: CASSGGTAETQYF; cdr3_nt: TGTGCCAGCAGCGGGGGGACAGCTGAGACCCAGTACTTC; v_call: TRBV7-2; d_call: NA; clone_size: many; j_call: TRBJ2-5; cdr3_length: 13
cdr3_aa: CASSGGFNTEAFF; cdr3_nt: TGTGCCAGCAGCGGCGGGTTCAACACTGAAGCTTTCTTT; v_call: TRBV11-2; d_call: NA; clone_size: few; j_call: TRBJ1-1; cdr3_length: 13
cdr3_aa: CASSQGTGIYNEQFF; cdr3_nt: TGCGCCAGCAGCCAAGGGACAGGGATTTACAATGAGCAGTTCTTC; v_call: TRBV5-1; d_call: TRBD1; clone_size: NA; j_call: TRBJ2-1; cdr3_length: 15
cdr3_aa: CASSTYQGPYGYTF; cdr3_nt: TGTGCCAGCAGCACCTACCAGGGTCCCTATGGCTACACCTTC; v_call: TRBV6-5; d_call: NA; clone_size: NA; j_call: TRBJ1-2; cdr3_length: 14
cdr3_aa: CASSLDQAGEQFF; cdr3_nt: TGCGCCAGCAGCTTGGATCAGGCAGGTGAGCAGTTCTTC; v_call: TRBV5-1; d_call: NA; clone_size: NA; j_call: TRBJ2-1; cdr3_length: 13
cdr3_aa: CASSSTGSNTEAFF; cdr3_nt: TGTGCCAGCAGCTCGACAGGGAGTAACACTGAAGCTTTCTTT; v_call: TRBV7-2; d_call: TRBD1; clone_size: once; j_call: TRBJ1-1; cdr3_length: 14
cdr3_aa: CASSLTHRGVGTEAFF; cdr3_nt: TGCGCCAGCAGCTTGACCCACAGGGGGGTAGGGACTGAAGCTTTCTTT; v_call: TRBV5-1; d_call: TRBD1; clone_size: NA; j_call: TRBJ1-1; cdr3_length: 16
cdr3_aa: CAWSRTGPEAFF; cdr3_nt: TGTGCCTGGAGTAGGACAGGGCCTGAAGCTTTCTTT; v_call: TRBV30; d_call: TRBD1; clone_size: NA; j_call: TRBJ1-1; cdr3_length: 12
cdr3_aa: CASSTSGVAGAYEQYF; cdr3_nt: TGCGCCAGCAGCACAAGCGGGGTGGCGGGTGCCTACGAGCAGTACTTC; v_call: TRBV4-1; d_call: TRBD2; clone_size: once; j_call: TRBJ2-7; cdr3_length: 16
cdr3_aa: CSARDLAGSTDTQYF; cdr3_nt: TGCAGTGCTAGAGATCTCGCAGGGTCCACAGATACGCAGTATTTT; v_call: TRBV20-1; d_call: NA; clone_size: NA; j_call: TRBJ2-3; cdr3_length: 15
cdr3_aa: CASSQDLPRAANEKLFF; cdr3_nt: TGCGCCAGCAGCCAAGATCTCCCCCGGGCGGCTAATGAAAAACTGTTTTTT; v_call: TRBV4-3; d_call: NA; clone_size: NA; j_call: TRBJ1-4; cdr3_length: 17
cdr3_aa: CASLILEGSSSYGYTF; cdr3_nt: TGTGCCAGCCTCATCTTGGAGGGTTCGTCGTCCTATGGCTACACCTTC; v_call: TRBV18; d_call: NA; clone_size: NA; j_call: TRBJ1-2; cdr3_length: 16
cdr3_aa: CASYLSGGNTEAFF; cdr3_nt: TGTGCCAGCTATCTCTCCGGGGGGAACACTGAAGCTTTCTTT; v_call: TRBV27; d_call: NA; clone_size: once; j_call: TRBJ1-1; cdr3_length: 14
cdr3_aa: CASSSTIEGRRTEAFF; cdr3_nt: TGTGCCAGCAGCTCCACAATAGAGGGGCGGAGGACTGAAGCTTTCTTT; v_call: TRBV7-9; d_call: NA; clone_size: few; j_call: TRBJ1-1; cdr3_length: 16
cdr3_aa: CASIINRQGYVTQYF; cdr3_nt: TGTGCCAGCATCATAAACCGACAGGGATACGTTACGCAGTATTTT; v_call: TRBV5-6; d_call: TRBD1; clone_size: NA; j_call: TRBJ2-3; cdr3_length: 15
cdr3_aa: CSVSLVYSYNEQFF; cdr3_nt: TGCAGCGTTTCCCTAGTTTACTCCTACAATGAGCAGTTCTTC; v_call: TRBV29-1; d_call: NA; clone_size: NA; j_call: TRBJ2-1; cdr3_length: 14
cdr3_aa: CASSSSGTAHNEQFF; cdr3_nt: TGTGCCAGCAGTTCCTCCGGGACAGCGCACAATGAGCAGTTCTTC; v_call: TRBV12-3/TRBV12-4; d_call: TRBD1; clone_size: few; j_call: TRBJ2-1; cdr3_length: 15
cdr3_aa: CASSPGQGAYQPQHF; cdr3_nt: TGCGCCAGCAGCCCAGGACAGGGGGCCTATCAGCCCCAGCATTTT; v_call: TRBV5-1; d_call: TRBD1; clone_size: NA; j_call: TRBJ1-5; cdr3_length: 15
cdr3_aa: CASSSLAGGRNEQFF; cdr3_nt: TGTGCCAGCAGCTCCCTTGCGGGGGGGCGCAATGAGCAGTTCTTC; v_call: TRBV7-3; d_call: TRBD2; clone_size: NA; j_call: TRBJ2-1; cdr3_length: 15
cdr3_aa: CASSYEGANTEAFF; cdr3_nt: TGTGCCAGCAGTTACGAGGGGGCAAACACTGAAGCTTTCTTT; v_call: TRBV6-5; d_call: TRBD1; clone_size: NA; j_call: TRBJ1-1; cdr3_length: 14
cdr3_aa: CATSDSGTGRYGYTF; cdr3_nt: TGTGCCACCAGTGATTCGGGGACAGGGCGCTATGGCTACACCTTC; v_call: TRBV24-1; d_call: TRBD1; clone_size: few; j_call: TRBJ1-2; cdr3_length: 15
cdr3_aa: CASSEARVPGELFF; cdr3_nt: TGTGCCAGCAGTGAAGCGAGGGTTCCCGGGGAGCTGTTTTTT; v_call: TRBV2; d_call: NA; clone_size: NA; j_call: TRBJ2-2; cdr3_length: 14
cdr3_aa: CASSLRDASGSEQFF; cdr3_nt: TGTGCCAGCAGCCTACGGGACGCCAGCGGTTCTGAGCAGTTCTTC; v_call: TRBV3-1; d_call: NA; clone_size: few; j_call: TRBJ2-1; cdr3_length: 15
cdr3_aa: CSVEMETGMYEQFF; cdr3_nt: TGCAGCGTTGAAATGGAGACAGGGATGTATGAGCAGTTCTTC; v_call: TRBV29-1; d_call: TRBD1; clone_size: many; j_call: TRBJ2-1; cdr3_length: 14
cdr3_aa: CASSRFLGSGSREQYF; cdr3_nt: TGTGCCAGCAGCCGATTTTTGGGTAGCGGGAGTCGGGAGCAGTACTTC; v_call: TRBV7-9; d_call: TRBD2; clone_size: NA; j_call: TRBJ2-7; cdr3_length: 16
cdr3_aa: CASSLGSVLISGNTIYF; cdr3_nt: TGTGCCAGCAGTTTGGGGTCCGTTCTTATCTCTGGAAACACCATATATTTT; v_call: TRBV12-3/TRBV12-4; d_call: NA; clone_size: few; j_call: TRBJ1-3; cdr3_length: 17
cdr3_aa: CSVLRQGSSYEQYF; cdr3_nt: TGCAGCGTTCTAAGACAGGGGAGCTCCTACGAGCAGTACTTC; v_call: TRBV29-1; d_call: TRBD1; clone_size: NA; j_call: TRBJ2-7; cdr3_length: 14
cdr3_aa: CASSRARLLGGAKNIQYF; cdr3_nt: TGTGCCAGCAGTCGCGCTCGTCTTCTTGGGGGAGCCAAAAACATTCAGTACTTC; v_call: TRBV6-5; d_call: NA; clone_size: NA; j_call: TRBJ2-4; cdr3_length: 18
cdr3_aa: CASMSRVGNTEAFF; cdr3_nt: TGTGCCAGCATGTCCCGAGTAGGAAACACTGAAGCTTTCTTT; v_call: TRBV2; d_call: NA; clone_size: NA; j_call: TRBJ1-1; cdr3_length: 14
cdr3_aa: CASSLVPGGSGNNEQFF; cdr3_nt: TGCGCCAGCAGCTTGGTCCCGGGAGGGAGTGGAAACAATGAGCAGTTCTTC; v_call: TRBV5-1; d_call: TRBD2; clone_size: few; j_call: TRBJ2-1; cdr3_length: 17
cdr3_aa: CASTYPLTGVSEAFF; cdr3_nt: TGTGCCAGTACCTATCCTCTTACAGGAGTCTCTGAAGCTTTCTTT; v_call: TRBV19; d_call: NA; clone_size: NA; j_call: TRBJ1-1; cdr3_length: 15
cdr3_aa: CAIMPGGGVDGYTF; cdr3_nt: TGTGCCATCATGCCAGGGGGCGGTGTCGATGGCTACACCTTC; v_call: TRBV10-3; d_call: TRBD1; clone_size: many; j_call: TRBJ1-2; cdr3_length: 14
cdr3_aa: CASSIQDGETQYF; cdr3_nt: TGTGCCAGTAGTATACAGGACGGGGAGACCCAGTACTTC; v_call: TRBV19; d_call: NA; clone_size: few; j_call: TRBJ2-5; cdr3_length: 13
cdr3_aa: CASSGREVGTQYF; cdr3_nt: TGTGCCAGCAGCGGGCGGGAAGTGGGTACGCAGTATTTT; v_call: TRBV9; d_call: NA; clone_size: NA; j_call: TRBJ2-3; cdr3_length: 13
cdr3_aa: CATSVSGFSYNEQFF; cdr3_nt: TGTGCCACCAGTGTGAGCGGGTTCTCCTACAATGAGCAGTTCTTC; v_call: TRBV24-1; d_call: NA; clone_size: NA; j_call: TRBJ2-1; cdr3_length: 15
cdr3_aa: CASSLGYGGRFVFF; cdr3_nt: TGTGCCAGCAGCTTGGGGTATGGGGGGCGTTTTGTGTTCTTC; v_call: TRBV5-6; d_call: NA; clone_size: few; j_call: TRBJ2-1; cdr3_length: 14
cdr3_aa: CASRGGQSSYEQYF; cdr3_nt: TGCGCCAGCCGGGGGGGACAGTCCTCCTACGAGCAGTACTTC; v_call: TRBV5-1; d_call: NA; clone_size: few; j_call: TRBJ2-7; cdr3_length: 14
cdr3_aa: CSASAGPSGETQYF; cdr3_nt: TGCAGTGCTAGTGCCGGTCCATCGGGGGAGACCCAGTACTTC; v_call: TRBV20-1; d_call: NA; clone_size: few; j_call: TRBJ2-5; cdr3_length: 14
cdr3_aa: CASRETGEGYEQYF; cdr3_nt: TGTGCCAGCAGAGAGACAGGGGAAGGATACGAGCAGTACTTC; v_call: TRBV4-2; d_call: TRBD1; clone_size: NA; j_call: TRBJ2-7; cdr3_length: 14
cdr3_aa: CAWTPGARGYTF; cdr3_nt: TGTGCCTGGACCCCTGGGGCGCGGGGCTACACCTTC; v_call: TRBV30; d_call: NA; clone_size: NA; j_call: TRBJ1-2; cdr3_length: 12
cdr3_aa: CASSLFSGNTEAFF; cdr3_nt: TGTGCCAGCAGCTTGTTCTCAGGAAACACTGAAGCTTTCTTT; v_call: TRBV5-6; d_call: NA; clone_size: few; j_call: TRBJ1-1; cdr3_length: 14
cdr3_aa: CASTMGGVGTEAFF; cdr3_nt: TGTGCCAGCACCATGGGGGGGGTAGGGACTGAAGCTTTCTTT; v_call: TRBV11-2; d_call: NA; clone_size: NA; j_call: TRBJ1-1; cdr3_length: 14
cdr3_aa: CASSKSNQPQHF; cdr3_nt: TGTGCCAGCAGCAAGAGCAATCAGCCCCAGCATTTT; v_call: TRBV12-3/TRBV12-4; d_call: NA; clone_size: few; j_call: TRBJ1-5; cdr3_length: 12
cdr3_aa: CASIPGQGFTEAFF; cdr3_nt: TGTGCCAGCATACCGGGACAGGGGTTCACTGAAGCTTTCTTT; v_call: TRBV19; d_call: TRBD1; clone_size: NA; j_call: TRBJ1-1; cdr3_length: 14
cdr3_aa: CSAMGVKEQFF; cdr3_nt: TGCAGTGCTATGGGGGTAAAGGAGCAGTTCTTC; v_call: TRBV20-1; d_call: NA; clone_size: NA; j_call: TRBJ2-1; cdr3_length: 11
cdr3_aa: CASSYYSADTQYF; cdr3_nt: TGCGCCAGCAGTTACTACTCAGCAGATACGCAGTATTTT; v_call: TRBV5-1; d_call: NA; clone_size: few; j_call: TRBJ2-3; cdr3_length: 13
cdr3_aa: CARYKETRNTEAFF; cdr3_nt: TGTGCCAGGTACAAGGAGACGAGGAACACTGAAGCTTTCTTT; v_call: TRBV30; d_call: NA; clone_size: once; j_call: TRBJ1-1; cdr3_length: 14
cdr3_aa: CAWIRTGGTTTDTQYF; cdr3_nt: TGTGCCTGGATAAGGACAGGGGGCACGACTACAGATACGCAGTATTTT; v_call: TRBV30; d_call: TRBD1; clone_size: many; j_call: TRBJ2-3; cdr3_length: 16
cdr3_aa: CASRKRERGGLLVGAGSYNEQFF; cdr3_nt: TGTGCCAGCAGGAAGAGGGAGCGGGGGGGCCTTTTGGTTGGGGCTGGATCCTACAATGAGCAGTTCTTC; v_call: TRBV12-3/TRBV12-4; d_call: TRBD2; clone_size: few; j_call: TRBJ2-1; cdr3_length: 23
cdr3_aa: CASSYQGLVGYTF; cdr3_nt: TGTGCCAGCAGTTACCAGGGTCTGGTAGGCTACACCTTC; v_call: TRBV6-5; d_call: NA; clone_size: NA; j_call: TRBJ1-2; cdr3_length: 13
cdr3_aa: CASSLRTLGGEAFF; cdr3_nt: TGTGCCAGCAGCTTAAGGACCCTCGGGGGTGAAGCTTTCTTT; v_call: TRBV7-9; d_call: NA; clone_size: NA; j_call: TRBJ1-1; cdr3_length: 14
cdr3_aa: CASSRDGNNHAYGYTF; cdr3_nt: TGTGCCAGCAGCCGGGACGGGAACAATCACGCTTATGGCTACACCTTC; v_call: TRBV6-4; d_call: NA; clone_size: few; j_call: TRBJ1-2; cdr3_length: 16
cdr3_aa: CASSSSDPGRSISTIYF; cdr3_nt: TGTGCCAGCAGTTCATCCGACCCGGGACGGTCTATTTCCACCATATATTTT; v_call: TRBV27; d_call: NA; clone_size: NA; j_call: TRBJ1-3; cdr3_length: 17
cdr3_aa: CSARTSNQPQHF; cdr3_nt: TGCAGCGCCCGCACTAGCAATCAGCCCCAGCATTTT; v_call: TRBV29-1; d_call: NA; clone_size: few; j_call: TRBJ1-5; cdr3_length: 12
cdr3_aa: CASSPGGQGRVGGYTF; cdr3_nt: TGTGCCAGCAGCCCCGGAGGACAGGGTCGGGTTGGAGGCTACACCTTC; v_call: TRBV7-2; d_call: TRBD1; clone_size: many; j_call: TRBJ1-2; cdr3_length: 16
cdr3_aa: CASSQDLALSYGYTF; cdr3_nt: TGCGCCAGCAGCCAAGATTTGGCCCTCTCCTATGGCTACACCTTC; v_call: TRBV4-3; d_call: NA; clone_size: few; j_call: TRBJ1-2; cdr3_length: 15